This TCR beta chain was obtained from a study of CD8 T cells in Susac syndrome. Study-wide points: By the study's own acknowledgment, its TCR sequencing and HLA analysis included relatively few individuals.

As regards this clonotype: The antigen is undetermined.

Between the trimmed V and J ends, which lost 6 bases and 8 bases, there was a span of 20 bases. Germline values: CDR1 DFQATT, CDR2 SNEGSKA (reference sequence). This CDR3 region has 14 residues. RNA totalling about 0.45 to 1 ug underwent reverse transcription with random hexamers. Multiplex PCR with immunoSEQ amplified the TCR beta CDR3 across 54 Vbeta and 13 Jbeta. MiXCR, run by TCRdb on the immunoSEQ multiplex PCR reads, gives a single entry per CDR3 protein. The sample contains 150,000 to 190,000 distinct CDR3 sequences, roughly 96% of which appear only once. The T cells that were sequenced for TCR beta were CD8+ and CD4+ cells from blood. CD8+ and CD4+ T cells were negatively isolated; TEMRA cells were FACS-enriched.

The receptor was derived from a human donor with multiple sclerosis. The V and J genes are TRBV20-1 and TRBJ2-1; perhaps TRBD2 as D (7 bases). Sequencing input: CD8+ T cells from PBMCs. As DNA, the CDR3 is TGCAGTGCGAAACTGGGGAGGGGGTCCCATGAGCAGTTCTTC. Amino acids: CSAKLGRGSHEQFF.